These 30 T cell receptor beta chains were all obtained from the same sample, sequenced in a study of blood T cell repertoires in COVID-19. Clones were read by immunoSEQ multiplex PCR, and TCRdb kept only the in-frame ones, dropping some. The sample has approximately 300,000 clones, around 90% seen once. What was sequenced was PBMCs or T cells enriched from blood (not recorded which). The receptors were gathered from a man in his 60s who had recovered from COVID-19.

The chain employs TRBV4-2 and TRBJ2-2; D is possibly TRBD1 (6 bases). The CDR3 spans 14 residues. Deletions cut 4 bases from V and 3 bases from J, with 9 bases between. Germline CDR1 is LGHNA and CDR2 is YNFKEQ. CDR3 nucleotides: TGTGCCAGCAGCCTACAGGGTCACACCGGGGAGCTGTTTTTT. It specifies CASSLQGHTGELFF.

CDR3 protein: CASSLSQGQETQYF. CDR3 bases: TGTGCCAGCTCACTATCACAGGGTCAAGAGACCCAGTACTTC. The chain joins TRBV18 to TRBJ2-5, with TRBD1 as a possible D gene (6 bases). The CDR3 is made up of 14 amino acids. The germline V and J ends were trimmed by 4 bases and 2 bases, with 11 bases remaining between them. Looked up from germline, CDR1 is KGHSH and CDR2 is LQKENI.

CDR3 sequence (DNA): TGTGCCAGCAGCTCTAGCGGGGGGTCCTACGAGCAGTACTTC. This translates into CASSSSGGSYEQYF. The V and J genes are TRBV7-8 and TRBJ2-7; TRBD2 matches at 11 bases. The junction had 0 bases not matched to a gene; V was cut back by 4 bases and J by 1 base. CDR3 length equals 14 residues. Germline-derived CDR1 and CDR2 are SGHVS and FQNEAQ. Filled out from reference TRBV7-8 and TRBJ2-7, the complete variable domain reads GAGVSQSPRYKVAKRGQDVALRCDPISGHVSLFWYQQALGQGPEFLTYFQNEAQLDKSGLPSDRFFAERPEGSVSTLKIQRTQQEDSAVYLCASSSSGGSYEQYFGPGTRLTVT.

J is TRBJ2-7 and V is TRBV19, with D perhaps matching TRBD2 (5 bases). Looked up from germline, CDR1 is LNHDA and CDR2 is SQIVND (reference sequence). Between the trimmed V and J ends, which lost 8 bases and 3 bases, there was a span of 11 bases. This CDR3 has 12 residues. CDR3 amino acids: CASASDFYEQYF. DNA of the CDR3: TGTGCCAGTGCTTCGGACTTCTACGAGCAGTACTTC.

The chain employs TRBV4-3 and TRBJ2-2, with no clear D. The germline V gene encodes CDR1 LGHNA and CDR2 YSLEER. With 5 bases removed from V and 4 bases from J, the gap between germline ends came to 8 bases. This CDR3 is built from 13 residues. The CDR3 loop reads CASSEQPTGELFF. In nucleotides, the CDR3 is TGCGCCAGCAGCGAACAGCCCACCGGGGAGCTGTTTTTT.

This rearrangement joins TRBV6-5 to TRBJ2-7, with D hard to call. CDR3 length: 12 residues. V lost 2 bases to trimming and J lost 7 bases, with 9 bases between them. Germline V CDR1 and CDR2: MNHEY, SVGAGI. CDR3 bases: TGTGCCAGCAGTTACCCCCTCAGTGAGCAGTACTTC. It specifies CASSYPLSEQYF.

The chain recombines TRBV5-5 with TRBJ2-7; 7 bases are a match to TRBD1. Per germline, CDR1 SGHKS and CDR2 YYEKEE (reference sequence). This CDR3 is built from 15 residues. Trimming cost V 0 bases and J 3 bases; bases outside gene matches: 6. CDR3 sequence (DNA): TGTGCCAGCAGCTTGGCCGTGGGGACAGTCTACGAGCAGTACTTC. This sequence encodes CASSLAVGTVYEQYF. Filled out from reference TRBV5-5 and TRBJ2-7, the complete variable domain reads DAGVTQSPTHLIKTRGQQVTLRCSPISGHKSVSWYQQVLGQGPQFIFQYYEKEERGRGNFPDRFSARQFPNYSSELNVNALLLGDSALYLCASSLAVGTVYEQYFGPGTRLTVT.

CDR3 nucleotide sequence: TGCAGCGTTGGGGGCCCGGGACAGGGGGCTACACATACGCAGTATTTT. It is translated as CSVGGPGQGATHTQYF. The chain employs TRBV29-1 and TRBJ2-3; the match to TRBD1 covers 12 bases. Germline loops: CDR1 SQVTM, CDR2 ANQGSEA. V was clipped by 4 bases and J by 7 bases; unmatched bases: 12. CDR3 length: 16 residues.

The genes are TRBV6-1 and TRBJ1-2; D ambiguous. This CDR3 is 13 amino acids long. Germline V lookup: CDR1 MNHNS, CDR2 SASEGT. V dropped 3 bases and J dropped 2 bases, with 7 bases sitting between them. In DNA form, the CDR3 reads TGTGCCAGCAGTGAGTCCCTCAACTATGGCTACACCTTC. It encodes CASSESLNYGYTF.

This sequence joins TRBV29-1 and TRBJ2-1; 12 bases are a match to TRBD2. CDR3 length: 14 amino acids. Germline lookup yields CDR1 SQVTM and CDR2 ANQGSEA. The ends lost 6 bases at V and 4 bases at J; junction bases unmatched: 4. The CDR3 protein is CSVSTSGGYNEQFF. The CDR3 DNA reads as TGCAGCGTATCCACTAGCGGGGGGTACAATGAGCAGTTCTTC.

The chain joins TRBV6-5 to TRBJ1-2; TRBD1 agrees at 10 bases. This CDR3 is built from 14 residues. V gave up 8 bases and J gave up 8 bases; unmatched junction bases: 11. Germline V gene data show CDR1 as MNHEY and CDR2 as SVGAGI. The CDR3 sequence: CASGTGQGIKGYTF. The CDR3 coding sequence is TGTGCCAGCGGGACGGGACAGGGGATTAAGGGCTACACCTTC.

V usage is TRBV11-2 and J usage is TRBJ1-6, with D unclear. Germline CDR1 reads SGHAT; CDR2 reads FQNNGV. Trimming shortened V by 2 bases and J by 5 bases, and 7 bases separated the two germline ends. The CDR3 is 14 residues long. In nucleotides, the CDR3 is TGTGCCAGCAGCTTAAGCGATGATAATTCACCCCTCCACTTT. Encoded protein: CASSLSDDNSPLHF. Full variable domain (missing parts from reference TRBV11-2 and TRBJ1-6): EAGVAQSPRYKIIEKRQSVAFWCNPISGHATLYWYQQILGQGPKLLIQFQNNGVVDDSQLPKDRFSAERLKGVDSTLKIQPAKLEDSAVYLCASSLSDDNSPLHFGNGTRLTVT.

This clone was detected only once. This sequence joins TRBV27 and TRBJ2-3, with D tentatively TRBD2 (6 bases). This CDR3 contains 16 residues. In germline, CDR1 is MNHEY, CDR2 SMNVEV (reference sequence). V was cut by 6 bases and J by 0 bases, with 16 bases left in between. The CDR3 here is CASRPTPGTSTDTQYF. CDR3 DNA: TGTGCCAGCAGGCCCACTCCCGGGACTAGCACAGATACGCAGTATTTT.

The chain employs TRBV24-1 and TRBJ1-2; 10 nucleotides match TRBD1. The CDR3 runs 14 residues. Losses at the gene ends were 5 bases for V and 4 bases for J; bases not matched to a gene: 3. Per germline, CDR1 KGHDR and CDR2 SFDVKD. The CDR3 protein is CATSGGQGGYGYTF. The CDR3 DNA reads TGTGCCACCAGTGGTGGACAGGGGGGCTATGGCTACACCTTC.

J is TRBJ1-1 and V is TRBV2, with TRBD1 matching 7 bases. The CDR3 runs to 14 residues. CDR1 is SNHLY and CDR2 is FYNNEI in the germline V gene. Trimming at V came to 7 bases and at J to 4 bases, leaving 9 bases not matched to a gene. CDR3 sequence: CASNLEGAGTEAFF. The CDR3, as DNA: TGTGCCAGCAACCTTGAGGGGGCGGGCACTGAAGCTTTCTTT.

The gene calls are TRBV6-5 and TRBJ1-1; 8 bases line up with TRBD1. This CDR3 is built from 15 residues. The J segment lost 4 bases and the V segment lost 5 bases, leaving 9 bases of the junction unmatched. From germline, CDR1 is MNHEY and CDR2 SVGAGI. The CDR3 reads CASSQLRQGFTEAFF. The CDR3, as DNA: TGTGCCAGCAGTCAACTACGACAGGGGTTCACTGAAGCTTTCTTT.

The CDR3 here is CASSPSETQYF. CDR3 nucleotide sequence: TGTGCCAGCAGTCCGTCAGAGACCCAGTACTTC. The V gene is TRBV7-9, the J gene TRBJ2-5, with D hard to call. The V gene lost 6 bases and the J gene lost 4 bases, with 6 bases spanning the gap. The CDR3 contains 11 residues. CDR1 is SEHNR, CDR2 FQNEAQ, per germline (reference sequence).

In DNA form, the CDR3 reads TGCGCCAGCAGCCCCCTTCCCGGGACAGGGAACGAGCAGTACTTC. Translating gives CASSPLPGTGNEQYF. The rearrangement uses TRBV5-1 and TRBJ2-7; 9 nucleotides align to TRBD1. CDR1 and CDR2 (germline): SGHRS, YFSETQ. The junction had 10 bases not matched to a gene; V was cut back by 4 bases and J by 5 bases. The CDR3 covers 15 residues.

The genes are TRBV19 and TRBJ2-7; 10 bases fit TRBD1. J was trimmed by 3 bases and V by 3 bases; bases with no gene match: 5. The germline V gene has CDR1 LNHDA and CDR2 SQIVND (reference sequence). The CDR3 contains 15 residues. The DNA of the CDR3 is TGTGCCAGTAGTATGGGGACAGGGGTTTTCTACGAGCAGTACTTC. This gives the protein CASSMGTGVFYEQYF.

CDR3 DNA sequence: TGTGCCAGCAGCGTCCCCGGGGACAGGGGAATGAGCAATCAGCCCCAGCATTTT. Its translation: CASSVPGDRGMSNQPQHF. The rearrangement uses TRBV9 and TRBJ1-5; 10 nucleotides align to TRBD1. V lost 2 bases and J lost 1; bases outside the gene matches: 9. This CDR3 comprises 18 residues. The germline gives CDR1 SGDLS, CDR2 YYNGEE.

The rearrangement joins TRBV3-1 (or the pseudogene TRBV3-2) to TRBJ1-1; TRBD1 might be the D (5 bases). Trimming shortened V by 1 base and J by 4 bases, and 13 bases separated the two germline ends. The CDR3 runs 15 residues. Germline-derived CDR1 and CDR2 are LGHDT and YNNKEL (reference sequence). The CDR3: CASSQVPGLGTEAFF. For the CDR3, the DNA is TGTGCCAGCAGCCAAGTACCAGGGTTGGGCACTGAAGCTTTCTTT.

Turning to this clone: One end of the junction varies from germline; a read error may be responsible. V usage is TRBV23-1 and J usage is TRBJ1-2; D unclear. TRBV23-1 falls under the ORF class, with uncertain function. This CDR3 contains 11 residues. The CDR3 region has the DNA TGCGCCAGCAGTCAATCGGACTGGGGTAGGTTC. It codes for CASSQSDWGRF.

The rearrangement joins TRBV30 to TRBJ2-3, with 9 nucleotides matching TRBD1. The CDR3 is made up of 16 amino acids. CDR1 is GTSNPN and CDR2 is SVGIG in the germline V gene (reference sequence). V lost 1 base and J lost 1; bases outside the gene matches: 6. CDR3 nucleotide sequence: TGTGCCTGGAGTGAAGATAGGACAGGGGGCACAGATACGCAGTATTTT. It codes for CAWSEDRTGGTDTQYF.

The genes are TRBV24-1 and TRBJ2-2; TRBD1 agrees at 7 bases. In germline, CDR1 is KGHDR, CDR2 SFDVKD. J gave up 1 base and V 5 bases, and 9 bases lay outside the gene matches. CDR3 size: 17 residues. As DNA, the CDR3 is TGTGCCACCAGTGGTGGCTTGAGGACAGGGAACACCGGGGAGCTGTTTTTT. Translation: CATSGGLRTGNTGELFF.

The rearrangement joins TRBV6-5 to TRBJ2-7; no reliable D call. CDR3 length: 15 residues. CDR1 and CDR2 (germline): MNHEY, SVGAGI. The V end lost 6 bases, the J end lost 3 bases, and 18 bases lay between the germline ends. CDR3 sequence: CASSALGQAIYEQYF. CDR3 bases: TGTGCCAGCAGCGCCCTCGGTCAGGCGATCTACGAGCAGTACTTC.

The rearrangement links TRBV6-5 to TRBJ2-5; D uncertain. Germline loops: CDR1 MNHEY, CDR2 SVGAGI. V lost 7 bases, J lost 5 bases, and 14 bases lay in between. The CDR3 has 13 residues. This chain's CDR3 is CASTPHVGETQYF. The CDR3 nucleotides read TGTGCCAGCACCCCTCACGTCGGGGAGACCCAGTACTTC.

J is TRBJ1-2 and V is TRBV24-1; no clear D. The germline V gene encodes CDR1 KGHDR and CDR2 SFDVKD. This CDR3 has 12 residues. V was cut by 4 bases and J by 7 bases, with 9 bases left in between. The CDR3 DNA reads as TGTGCCACCAGTGACGACGGACTTGGCTACACCTTC. This gives the protein CATSDDGLGYTF.

This chain links TRBV28 with TRBJ1-6, with a weak D call TRBD1 (5 bases). CDR3 length: 16 amino acids. Germline V lookup: CDR1 MDHEN, CDR2 SYDVKM. V was pared by 6 bases and J by 3 bases, with 15 bases between. The CDR3 DNA reads TGTGCCAGCAGGTTCGGCAGGGCCTTCTATAATTCACCCCTCCACTTT. This translates into CASRFGRAFYNSPLHF.

This clone was picked up one time. V gene TRBV5-5 combines with J gene TRBJ2-6; D remains ambiguous. The V gene lost 3 bases and the J gene lost 0 bases, with 13 bases spanning the gap. The germline CDR1 and CDR2 sequences are SGHKS and YYEKEE (reference sequence). The CDR3 extends over 17 amino acids. The CDR3 coding sequence is TGTGCCAGCAGCTCCCGAACGGTTAGCTCTGGGGCCAACGTCCTGACTTTC. Translating gives CASSSRTVSSGANVLTF.

This rearrangement joins TRBV5-1 to TRBJ2-1; 9 nucleotides match TRBD2. Germline V gene data show CDR1 as SGHRS and CDR2 as YFSETQ. V shed 4 bases, J shed 4 bases, and the junction held 6 bases outside the gene matches. CDR3 length equals 15 residues. The CDR3 is CASSPGTSPYNEQFF. CDR3 DNA sequence: TGCGCCAGCAGCCCCGGGACTAGCCCGTACAATGAGCAGTTCTTC.